Only a few counts were recorded for the clone carrying this T cell receptor beta chain. Its specificity is not known. This record belongs to a study of T cells in Graves' hyperthyroidism and ophthalmopathy. Broader study findings: Blood also showed most of the thyroid clonotypes that were expanded above 0.001. Ophthalmopathy was identified by the model a median roughly six months ahead of onset.

The CDR3 has 13 residues. With V trimmed by 3 bases and J by 7 bases, 6 bases remained unmatched. Germline lookup yields CDR1 DFQATT and CDR2 SNEGSKA (reference sequence). What was amplified from RNA transcripts were TCR beta CDR3 regions. The HTBI primer set drove a first-round RT-PCR of the TCR CDR3. TCRdb ran MiXCR on the multiplex PCR reads and lists one entry per CDR3 protein. The sample contains 250,000 or so distinct CDR3 sequences, approximately 16% of which appear only once. The chain has TRBV20-1 and TRBJ2-1, with 7 bases identical to TRBD1. Sequenced input: blood. The TCR sequence derives from a woman in her forties or fifties with Graves' hyperthyroidism that later progressed to Graves' ophthalmopathy. The CDR3 is CSARADRANEQFF. The CDR3 coding sequence is TGCAGTGCTAGGGCTGACAGGGCTAATGAGCAGTTCTTC.